This TCR beta chain was retrieved from a study of cytomegalovirus exposure and HLA in healthy donors. As for the study in general: Counted in an early data release were 85 million or so unique TCRs from HLA-typed donors. General study results and limits: The availability of immune exposure information extended only to CMV serostatus. Association of under 20,000 TCR beta sequences with HLA alleles was found at 0.05 false discovery rate in a later analysis. For TCR beta chains, V- and J-gene trimming was later linked to a missense DCLRE1C variant.

CDR3 size: 14 residues. Germline V lookup: CDR1 SEHNR, CDR2 FQNEAQ (reference sequence). V lost 1 base and J lost 4; bases outside the gene matches: 2. The PCR used 60 Vbeta and 13 Jbeta primers. Measured with immunoSEQ multiplex PCR; TCRdb has only the in-frame clones, and not every one. Here the sample spans roughly 200,000 clones, roughly 8.7% being singletons. Note on this clone: The antigen is unknown.

The V and J genes are TRBV7-9 and TRBJ2-3; 7 nucleotides match TRBD2. The sequence was obtained from a woman younger than 45 in good health and CMV-seropositive. Material for sequencing was PBMCs. The CDR3 loop reads CASSLGAGADTQYF. The CDR3 coding sequence is TGTGCCAGCAGCTTAGGTGCGGGAGCAGATACGCAGTATTTT.